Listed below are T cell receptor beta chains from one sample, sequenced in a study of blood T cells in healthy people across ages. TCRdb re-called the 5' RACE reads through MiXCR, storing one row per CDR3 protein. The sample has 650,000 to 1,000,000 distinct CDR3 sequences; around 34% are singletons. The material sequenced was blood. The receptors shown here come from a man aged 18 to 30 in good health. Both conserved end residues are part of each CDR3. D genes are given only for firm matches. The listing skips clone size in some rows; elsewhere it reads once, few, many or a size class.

DNA: TGCAGTGCTAGAGTGGTTCGGGGAGAAGAGACCCAGTACTTC
CDR3: CSARVVRGEETQYF
D: -
J: TRBJ2-5
V: TRBV20-1
size: -

DNA: TGCAGTGCTAGAGATGGGGGGACAGATAATTCACCCCTCCACTTT
CDR3: CSARDGGTDNSPLHF
D: TRBD1
J: TRBJ1-6
V: TRBV20-1
size: -

DNA: TGTGCCAGCAGCCCCCCCGGGACAGGGTATACCGAGCAGTACTTC
CDR3: CASSPPGTGYTEQYF
D: TRBD1
J: TRBJ2-7
V: TRBV13
size: many

DNA: TGTGCCAGCAGCCCTGGCCGTGGGAAGGGAGATACGCAGTATTTT
CDR3: CASSPGRGKGDTQYF
D: -
J: TRBJ2-3
V: TRBV11-2
size: few

DNA: TGTGCCAGCAGCGAGGCGGCAGGAAGCACAGATACGCAGTATTTT
CDR3: CASSEAAGSTDTQYF
D: -
J: TRBJ2-3
V: TRBV4-2
size: -

DNA: TGCAGTGCTAGAGCCACGGACCCCTATGGCTACACCTTC
CDR3: CSARATDPYGYTF
D: -
J: TRBJ1-2
V: TRBV20-1
size: many

DNA: TGTGCCAGCAGCTTAGTGGCAGCGGGGGGACGACCACAGTTCTTC
CDR3: CASSLVAAGGRPQFF
D: TRBD2
J: TRBJ2-1
V: TRBV7-6
size: few

DNA: TGTGCCAGCAGCTTAGTAGGGGCAGGGGTGGACAATGAGCAGTTCTTC
CDR3: CASSLVGAGVDNEQFF
D: -
J: TRBJ2-1
V: TRBV7-2
size: -

DNA: TGTGCCAGCAGCCTTTCTGTGGGGCTGAACACTGAAGCTTTCTTT
CDR3: CASSLSVGLNTEAFF
D: -
J: TRBJ1-1
V: TRBV7-2
size: -

DNA: TGTGCCAGCAGTTTATCGTACGTAGCTAACTATGGCTACACCTTC
CDR3: CASSLSYVANYGYTF
D: -
J: TRBJ1-2
V: TRBV27
size: few

DNA: TGTGCCAGCACCACCGGGACAGGGGGCTACCTTAGCACAGATACGCAGTATTTT
CDR3: CASTTGTGGYLSTDTQYF
D: TRBD1
J: TRBJ2-3
V: TRBV28
size: -

DNA: TGTGCCAGCAGCCAAGGGACAGGGGAAGCCAAAAACATTCAGTACTTC
CDR3: CASSQGTGEAKNIQYF
D: TRBD1
J: TRBJ2-4
V: TRBV4-2
size: -

DNA: TGTGCCAGCAGTCGCCGGGACGCCTACGAGCAGTACTTC
CDR3: CASSRRDAYEQYF
D: -
J: TRBJ2-7
V: TRBV12-3/TRBV12-4
size: many

DNA: TGCAGCGTTGAAGACAGGGGCTCCTACGAGCAGTACTTC
CDR3: CSVEDRGSYEQYF
D: -
J: TRBJ2-7
V: TRBV29-1
size: many

DNA: TGTGCCAGCAGTGACACAACTGAGCAGTTCTTC
CDR3: CASSDTTEQFF
D: -
J: TRBJ2-1
V: TRBV2
size: -

DNA: TGTGCCAGCAGTTTTAGGGTGAACGGGGGGCTGTTTTTT
CDR3: CASSFRVNGGLFF
D: -
J: TRBJ2-2
V: TRBV12-3/TRBV12-4
size: -

DNA: TGTGCCAGCACCGACCCCGGCGGGAACACTGAAGCTTTCTTT
CDR3: CASTDPGGNTEAFF
D: -
J: TRBJ1-1
V: TRBV7-2
size: -

DNA: TGTGCCAGCAGCCAAGTGGAGACTCAGAATTCACCCCTCCACTTT
CDR3: CASSQVETQNSPLHF
D: -
J: TRBJ1-6
V: TRBV14
size: -

DNA: TGTGCCAGCAGAGACGGACTAGCGGGAATCTACGAGCAGTACTTC
CDR3: CASRDGLAGIYEQYF
D: TRBD2
J: TRBJ2-7
V: TRBV5-4
size: few

DNA: TGTGCCAGCAGCCCGGGGGAGAGGGTAAAAGAGAACACTGAAGCTTTCTTT
CDR3: CASSPGERVKENTEAFF
D: -
J: TRBJ1-1
V: TRBV4-2
size: -

DNA: TGCGCCAGCAGCTTGACTAGCGGGGGGGTCACCGATACGCAGTATTTT
CDR3: CASSLTSGGVTDTQYF
D: TRBD2
J: TRBJ2-3
V: TRBV5-1
size: few

DNA: TGTGCCAGCAGCTTGACAGGGCATGGCTCCTACAATGAGCAGTTCTTC
CDR3: CASSLTGHGSYNEQFF
D: -
J: TRBJ2-1
V: TRBV5-6
size: -

DNA: TGCAGTGCTCCCCAGGGGTACGAGCAGTACTTC
CDR3: CSAPQGYEQYF
D: -
J: TRBJ2-7
V: TRBV20-1
size: -

DNA: TGTGCCAGCAGCTTAGTTTGGTCGGTCTCCTATAATTCACCCCTCCACTTT
CDR3: CASSLVWSVSYNSPLHF
D: -
J: TRBJ1-6
V: TRBV7-2
size: once

DNA: TGCAGTGCCCCTCCCGAGCGGGGACTATACAATGAGCAGTTCTTC
CDR3: CSAPPERGLYNEQFF
D: TRBD2
J: TRBJ2-1
V: TRBV20-1
size: many

DNA: TGTGCCAGCAGTTTTCAGGGGGCGGGAGGCTACACCTTC
CDR3: CASSFQGAGGYTF
D: TRBD1
J: TRBJ1-2
V: TRBV12-3/TRBV12-4
size: -

DNA: TGTGCCAACAGCCAAGGACAGGGGCGGGATACGCAGTATTTT
CDR3: CANSQGQGRDTQYF
D: TRBD1
J: TRBJ2-3
V: TRBV7-2
size: -